This TCR beta chain was retrieved from a study of blood T cell repertoires in COVID-19. TCRdb's table, derived via immunoSEQ multiplex PCR, lists solely in-frame clones and lacks some. The table lists some 170,000 clones, about 90% of them singletons. This clone was seen only a few times. The TCR was taken from a human donor with acute COVID-19. The donor label of this sample is uncertain. Sequencing was carried out using PBMCs or T cells enriched from blood (not recorded which).

The CDR3 is CASSADSSYGYTF. CDR3 in DNA: TGCGCCAGCAGCGCGGACAGCTCCTATGGCTACACCTTC. The chain combines TRBV4-1 with TRBJ1-2, with D maybe TRBD1 (6 bases). The CDR3 contains 13 residues. The V end lost 5 bases, the J end lost 4 bases, and 11 bases lay between the germline ends. Germline loops: CDR1 MGHRA, CDR2 YSYEKL.